The 13 T cell receptor beta chains listed next were all sequenced from one sample in a study of spatial heterogeneity in lung cancer. TCRdb reprocessed the 5' RACE reads via MiXCR and lists one record per CDR3 protein. The sample lists 3,700 or so distinct CDR3 sequences, approximately 28% occurring once. Noted time point: sample taken at primary tumor resection. Study-wide results and limits: Counts that tracked tumor mutation counts were those of expanded intratumoral alpha and beta TCRs.

These receptors are not linked to any known antigen. Sequencing was performed on lung tumor tissue, taken at surgery. The source of these receptors is a male donor with early-stage non-small cell lung cancer.

This clonotype qualifies as medium-sized. This beta chain came through as a stray read in a library set up for alpha chains, and its size says little. The chain recombines TRBV6-4 with TRBJ2-1, with a tentative D call TRBD1 (6 bases). Trimming stripped 2 bases from V and 6 bases from J, with 20 bases between. From germline, CDR1 is MRHNA and CDR2 SNTAGT. The CDR3 has 17 residues. CDR3 coding DNA: TGTGCCAGCAGTGACCCTAAGGGGGTAGGAGGAGGCAATGAGCAGTTCTTC. Its protein is CASSDPKGVGGGNEQFF.

Remarks on this clonotype: This beta chain appears as a stray read in a library generated for alpha chains; its size is not informative. The chain is built from TRBV18 and TRBJ2-5; D perhaps matches TRBD1 (6 bases). V lost 3 bases and J 5 bases, leaving 16 bases between the germline ends. Germline V gene data show CDR1 as KGHSH and CDR2 as LQKENI. This CDR3 comprises 15 residues. This chain's CDR3 is CASSPGQLQVETQYF. CDR3 sequence (DNA): TGTGCCAGCTCACCCGGACAGCTCCAGGTGGAGACCCAGTACTTC. The full variable domain, completed using reference TRBV18 and TRBJ2-5, is NAGVMQNPRHLVRRRGQEARLRCSPMKGHSHVYWYRQLPEEGLKFMVYLQKENIIDESGMPKERFSAEFPKEGPSILRIQQVVRGDSAAYFCASSPGQLQVETQYFGPGTRLLVL.

In the case of this clonotype: This beta chain lies outside the target of a library built for alpha chains; its clone size means little. The chain recombines TRBV5-5 with TRBJ2-1; D is unclear. Germline CDR1 and CDR2: SGHKS and YYEKEE (reference sequence). This CDR3 has 13 amino acids. V shed 0 bases and J shed 4 bases, with 5 bases lying between them. CDR3 residues: CASSLDSYNEQFF. CDR3 coding DNA: TGTGCCAGCAGCTTGGACAGTTACAATGAGCAGTTCTTC.

Concerning this clonotype: Within a library made for alpha chains, this beta chain is off target, and its count is uninformative. This rearrangement joins TRBV27 to TRBJ2-7; D uncertain. The CDR3 loop spans 13 amino acids. Germline CDR1 and CDR2: MNHEY and SMNVEV (reference sequence). Trimming took 3 bases from V and 5 from J, leaving 11 bases between them. CDR3 nucleotide sequence: TGTGCCAGCAGTTTTCTAGGCAGCCACGAGCAGTACTTC. Translating gives CASSFLGSHEQYF.

The table lists this clonotype with many counts. This beta chain is off target for a library built for alpha chains, so its abundance means little. The chain recombines TRBV2 with TRBJ2-7, with D unclear. The germline V and J ends were trimmed by 4 bases and 3 bases, with 4 bases remaining between them. Per germline, CDR1 SNHLY and CDR2 FYNNEI. This CDR3 has 11 amino acids. This CDR3 reads CASSGGYEQYV. The CDR3 region has the DNA TGTGCCAGCAGTGGGGGCTACGAGCAGTACGTC.

In its sample, this clonotype ranks as medium-sized. This beta chain is a stray sequence in a library constructed for alpha chains; its clone size is not meaningful. The rearrangement links TRBV6-5 to TRBJ1-5; 7 bases line up with TRBD1. The ends lost 5 bases at V and 2 bases at J; junction bases unmatched: 6. There are 15 residues in the CDR3. The germline CDR1 and CDR2 sequences are MNHEY and SVGAGI. Here the CDR3 DNA reads TGTGCCAGCAGTCGGACAGGTGGGGGCAATCAGCCCCAGCATTTT. Amino acids: CASSRTGGGNQPQHF.

This clonotype qualifies as medium-sized (0.01 to 0.1%). This beta chain is an off-target read within a library intended for alpha chains, so its frequency means little. The gene calls are TRBV27 and TRBJ1-2, with 9 bases fitting TRBD1. V lost 4 bases and J lost 7; bases outside the gene matches: 16. CDR3 length: 17 residues. Germline CDR1 is MNHEY and CDR2 is SMNVEV (reference sequence). DNA of the CDR3: TGTGCCAGCAGTTACCTACAGGGGAGTGGGGGACAGGGTGGCTACACCTTC. This translates into CASSYLQGSGGQGGYTF.

This clonotype qualifies as medium-sized (0.01 to 0.1%). Being off target in a library aimed at alpha chains, this beta chain has a size of little meaning. The chain is built from TRBV4-1 and TRBJ1-1; unclear D gene. The V end was cut by 0 bases, the J end by 8 bases, with 7 bases between. Germline V CDR1 and CDR2: MGHRA, YSYEKL. The CDR3 length is 12 residues. The CDR3 coding sequence is TGCGCCAGCAGCCAAGATGGCAGGGAAGCTTTCTTT. It encodes CASSQDGREAFF.

As regards this clonotype: For a library built for alpha chains, this beta chain is a stray read; little rests on its size. This chain uses TRBV20-1 with TRBJ2-7; D is uncertain. Germline lookup yields CDR1 DFQATT and CDR2 SNEGSKA (reference sequence). V was trimmed by 4 bases and J by 4 bases, leaving 14 bases between them. This CDR3 is built from 13 residues. CDR3 bases: TGCAGTGCTAACGAGGACGGAATATACGAGCAGTACTTC. Encoded protein: CSANEDGIYEQYF.

This clonotype rates as medium-sized. The library was built for alpha chains, so this beta chain is an off-target read and its size means little. The V call is TRBV5-1, the J call TRBJ2-7; TRBD2 matches 8 bases. The CDR3 is 16 residues long. Germline-derived CDR1 and CDR2 are SGHRS and YFSETQ. The trim removed 0 bases at V and 7 bases at J, leaving 12 bases unmatched. The CDR3 nucleotides read TGCGCCAGCAGCTTGGCAAGCGGGAGTTCTTCTCTTGAGCAGTACTTC. Amino acid sequence: CASSLASGSSSLEQYF.

Of note for this clonotype: Since it is a stray read in a library aimed at alpha chains, this beta chain has a size that is not meaningful. The chain links TRBV7-2 to TRBJ1-4; no reliable D call. The V end was cut by 5 bases, the J end by 10 bases, with 14 bases between. Looked up from germline, CDR1 is SGHTA and CDR2 is FQGNSA. The CDR3 extends over 13 amino acids. Written as DNA, the CDR3 is TGTGCCAGCAGCCTAAAGTTGGGCGCAAAACTGTTTTTT. As protein: CASSLKLGAKLFF.

This clonotype is judged medium-sized. This beta chain was picked up by a library intended for alpha chains and is off target, so its count carries little meaning. The genes are TRBV6-1 and TRBJ2-4, with TRBD1 identical over 9 bases. Germline V gene sequence: CDR1 MNHNS, CDR2 SASEGT. V lost 4 bases and J lost 9; bases outside the gene matches: 4. This CDR3 region has 13 residues. In nucleotides, the CDR3 is TGTGCCAGCAGTGGGGGACAGGGAAGCATTCAGTACTTC. Protein product: CASSGGQGSIQYF.

There are a few counts of this clonotype. This beta chain lies outside the target of a library built for alpha chains; its clone size means little. This CDR3 is CASSQRLGTERQPQHF. DNA of the CDR3: TGCGCCAGCAGCCAGCGATTAGGGACAGAGCGTCAGCCCCAGCATTTT. This chain connects TRBV4-1 to TRBJ1-5; 7 bases map to TRBD1. Trimming took 3 bases from V and 6 from J; bases not matched to a gene: 11. Germline V gene data show CDR1 as MGHRA and CDR2 as YSYEKL. The CDR3 runs to 16 residues.